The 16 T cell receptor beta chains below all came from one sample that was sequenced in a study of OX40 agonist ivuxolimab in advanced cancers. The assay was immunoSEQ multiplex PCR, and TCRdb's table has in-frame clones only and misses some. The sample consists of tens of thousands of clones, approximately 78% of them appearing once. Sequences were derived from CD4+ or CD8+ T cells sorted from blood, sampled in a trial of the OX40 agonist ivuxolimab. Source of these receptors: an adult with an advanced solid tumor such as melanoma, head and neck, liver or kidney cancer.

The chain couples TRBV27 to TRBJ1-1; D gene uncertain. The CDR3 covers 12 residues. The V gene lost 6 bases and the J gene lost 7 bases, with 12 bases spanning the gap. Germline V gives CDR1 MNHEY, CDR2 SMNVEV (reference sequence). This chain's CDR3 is CASSLVEGEAFF. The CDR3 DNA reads TGTGCCAGCAGCCTAGTTGAGGGTGAAGCTTTCTTT.

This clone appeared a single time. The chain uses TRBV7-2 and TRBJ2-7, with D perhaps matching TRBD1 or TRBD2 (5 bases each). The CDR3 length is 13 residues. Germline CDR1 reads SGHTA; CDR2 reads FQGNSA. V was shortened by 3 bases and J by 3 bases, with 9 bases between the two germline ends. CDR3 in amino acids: CASSLRGDYEQYF. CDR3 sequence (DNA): TGTGCCAGCAGCTTGAGAGGGGACTACGAGCAGTACTTC.

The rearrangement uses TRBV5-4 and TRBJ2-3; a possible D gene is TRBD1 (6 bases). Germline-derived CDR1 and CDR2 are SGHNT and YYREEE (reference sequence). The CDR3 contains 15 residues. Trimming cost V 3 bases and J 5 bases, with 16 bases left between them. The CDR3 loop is CASSSERGSLDTQYF. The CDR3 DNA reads TGTGCCAGCAGCTCAGAAAGGGGGAGCCTAGATACGCAGTATTTT. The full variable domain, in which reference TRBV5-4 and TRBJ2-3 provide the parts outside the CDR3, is ETGVTQSPTHLIKTRGQQVTLRCSSQSGHNTVSWYQQALGQGPQFIFQYYREEENGRGNFPPRFSGLQFPNYSSELNVNALELDDSALYLCASSSERGSLDTQYFGPGTRLTVL.

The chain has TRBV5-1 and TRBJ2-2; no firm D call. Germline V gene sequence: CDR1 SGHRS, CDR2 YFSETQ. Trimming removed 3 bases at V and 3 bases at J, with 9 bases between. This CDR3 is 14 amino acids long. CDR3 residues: CASSYSGDTGELFF. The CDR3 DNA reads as TGCGCCAGCAGCTACTCCGGCGACACCGGGGAGCTGTTTTTT.

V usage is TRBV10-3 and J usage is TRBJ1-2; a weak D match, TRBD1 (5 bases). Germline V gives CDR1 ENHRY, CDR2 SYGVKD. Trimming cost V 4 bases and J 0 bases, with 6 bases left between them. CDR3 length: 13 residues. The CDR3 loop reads CAISGDANYGYTF. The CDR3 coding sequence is TGTGCCATCAGTGGGGACGCTAACTATGGCTACACCTTC.

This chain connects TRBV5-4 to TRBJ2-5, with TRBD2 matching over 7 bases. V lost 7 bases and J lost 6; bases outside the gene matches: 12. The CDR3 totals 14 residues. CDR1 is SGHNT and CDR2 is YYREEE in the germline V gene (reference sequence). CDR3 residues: CASAGSREGKTQYF. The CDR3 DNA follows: TGTGCCAGCGCAGGTTCGAGGGAGGGAAAGACCCAGTACTTC.

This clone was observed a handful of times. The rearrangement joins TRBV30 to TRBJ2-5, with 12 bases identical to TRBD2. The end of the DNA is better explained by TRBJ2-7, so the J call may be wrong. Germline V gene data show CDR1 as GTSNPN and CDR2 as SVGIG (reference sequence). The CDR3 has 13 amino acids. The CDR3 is CAWSGLAGYEQYF. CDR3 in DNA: TGTGCCTGGTCGGGACTAGCGGGCTACGAGCAGTACTTC.

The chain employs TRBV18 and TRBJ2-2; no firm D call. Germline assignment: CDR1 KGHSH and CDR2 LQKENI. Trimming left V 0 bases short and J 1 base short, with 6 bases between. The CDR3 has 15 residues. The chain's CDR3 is CASSPPGRNTGELFF. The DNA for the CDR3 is TGTGCCAGCTCACCACCCGGCAGGAACACCGGGGAGCTGTTTTTT.

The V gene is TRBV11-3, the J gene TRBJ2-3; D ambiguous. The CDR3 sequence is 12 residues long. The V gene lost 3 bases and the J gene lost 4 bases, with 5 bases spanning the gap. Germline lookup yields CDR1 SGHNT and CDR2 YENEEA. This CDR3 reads CASSFFSDTQYF. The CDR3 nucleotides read TGTGCCAGCAGCTTTTTCTCAGATACGCAGTATTTT.

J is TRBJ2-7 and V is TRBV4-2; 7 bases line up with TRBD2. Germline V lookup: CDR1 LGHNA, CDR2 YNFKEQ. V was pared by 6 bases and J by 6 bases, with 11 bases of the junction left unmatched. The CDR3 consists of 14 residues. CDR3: CASSYSGGKGEQYF. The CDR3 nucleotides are TGTGCCAGCAGTTACTCGGGGGGAAAGGGCGAGCAGTACTTC.

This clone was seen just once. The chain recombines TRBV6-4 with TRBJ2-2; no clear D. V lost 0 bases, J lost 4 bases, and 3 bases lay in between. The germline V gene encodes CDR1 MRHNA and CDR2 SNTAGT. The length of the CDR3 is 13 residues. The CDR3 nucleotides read TGTGCCAGCAGTGACTCTAGCACCGGGGAGCTGTTTTTT. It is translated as CASSDSSTGELFF.

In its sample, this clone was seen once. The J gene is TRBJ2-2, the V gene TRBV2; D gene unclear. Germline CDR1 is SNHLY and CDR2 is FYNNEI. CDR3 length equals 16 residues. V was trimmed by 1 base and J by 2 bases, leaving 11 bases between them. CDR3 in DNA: TGTGCCAGCAGTGAAGTTGGGGTCGGAAACACCGGGGAGCTGTTTTTT. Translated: CASSEVGVGNTGELFF.

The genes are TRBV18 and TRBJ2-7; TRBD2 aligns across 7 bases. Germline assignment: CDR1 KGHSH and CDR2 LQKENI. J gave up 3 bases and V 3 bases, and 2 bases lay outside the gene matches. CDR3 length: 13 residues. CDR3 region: CASSPTSDYEQYV. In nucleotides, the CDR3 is TGTGCCAGCTCACCCACTAGCGACTACGAGCAGTACGTC.

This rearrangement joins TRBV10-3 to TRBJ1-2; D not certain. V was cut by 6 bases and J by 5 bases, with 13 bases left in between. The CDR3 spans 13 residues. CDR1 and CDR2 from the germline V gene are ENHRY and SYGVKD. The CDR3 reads CAIRGLERYGYTF. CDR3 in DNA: TGTGCCATCAGGGGTTTAGAGAGGTATGGCTACACCTTC.

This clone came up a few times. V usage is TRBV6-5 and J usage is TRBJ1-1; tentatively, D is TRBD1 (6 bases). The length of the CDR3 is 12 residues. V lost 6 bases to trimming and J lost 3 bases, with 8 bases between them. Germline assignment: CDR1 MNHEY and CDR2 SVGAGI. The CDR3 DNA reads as TGTGCCAGCAGATCAGGGGACACTGAAGCTTTCTTT. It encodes CASRSGDTEAFF.

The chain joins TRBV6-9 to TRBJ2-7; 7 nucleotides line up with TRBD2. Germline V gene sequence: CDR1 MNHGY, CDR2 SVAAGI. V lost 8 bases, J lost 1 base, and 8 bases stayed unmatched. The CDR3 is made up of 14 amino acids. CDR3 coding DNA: TGTGCCAGCTCCCGGGACTACCTATCCTACGAGCAGTACGTC. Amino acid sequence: CASSRDYLSYEQYV.